The text below deals with one TCR beta chain. The time point: patch test 1, 2 weeks after DPC sensitization. This sample's treatment: therapeutic diphenylcyclopropenone sensitization with weekly scalp DPC. Donors, patients with alopecia ranging from 18 to 70 years old and judged suitable for DPC, provided samples. This CDR3 has 16 amino acids. The V end was cut by 5 bases, the J end by 4 bases, with 20 bases between. Germline CDR1 and CDR2: PRHDT and FYEKMQ (reference sequence). In the original workflow: A per-sample median of about 96,000 TCRs was observed, with counts ranging from roughly 20,000 to 700,000. TCRdb re-called the RACE reads with MiXCR, one entry per CDR3 protein. The V and J calls shown here were made by TCRdb, not taken from the authors' results. The sample yields 340,000 or so distinct CDR3 sequences, 6% to 8.5% seen once. This record belongs to a study of human T cells and chemical hapten exposure.

This material consisted of whole blood, taken in connection with sensitization to the hapten diphenylcyclopropenone (DPC). The sequence derives from a woman under 30 with alopecia areata. Some clones in this sample may be carry-over from other donors' samples. The chain employs TRBV13 and TRBJ1-1, with TRBD1 as a possible D gene (5 bases). CDR3 in DNA: TGTGCCAGCAGCCCTCCCCCGAAAGCGGGGGGCACTGAAGCTTTCTTT. The encoded protein is CASSPPPKAGGTEAFF.